These 23 T cell receptor beta chains came from one sample sequenced in a study of blood T cell repertoires in COVID-19. The repertoire was sequenced with immunoSEQ multiplex PCR; TCRdb's copy has only in-frame clones and lacks some. The sample gives a few hundred thousand clones, 88% of which show up once; 1.2% is in the top ten. Sequenced: PBMCs or T cells enriched from blood (not recorded which). The receptors originated from a woman between 18 and 29 years old who had recovered from COVID-19.

The chain uses TRBV6-6 and TRBJ1-5, with 7 bases that match TRBD1. The CDR3 runs to 13 residues. Germline CDR1 and CDR2: MNHNY and SVGAGI (reference sequence). V dropped 6 bases and J dropped 11; count of bases not matched to a gene: 10. The CDR3 DNA reads as TGTGCCAGCAGAGACAGGGTCCCCATGGCCCAGCATTTT. It yields the protein CASRDRVPMAQHF.

This clone showed up just once. The rearrangement uses TRBV5-1 and TRBJ1-6, with 7 bases lining up with TRBD1. J was trimmed by 9 bases and V by 4 bases; bases with no gene match: 13. There are 16 residues in the CDR3. CDR1 and CDR2 (germline): SGHRS, YFSETQ. This CDR3 reads CASSHRGTGDSSPLHF. Written as DNA, the CDR3 is TGCGCCAGCAGCCACAGGGGTACCGGGGATAGTTCACCCCTCCACTTT. Together with reference TRBV5-1 and TRBJ1-6, the CDR3 gives the full variable domain: KAGVTQTPRYLIKTRGQQVTLSCSPISGHRSVSWYQQTPGQGLQFLFEYFSETQRNKGNFPGRFSGRQFSNSRSEMNVSTLELGDSALYLCASSHRGTGDSSPLHFGNGTRLTVT.

This chain uses TRBV4-3 with TRBJ1-1; TRBD1 aligns across 11 bases. CDR3 length: 15 residues. Trimming cost V 3 bases and J 2 bases; bases outside gene matches: 2. Germline CDR1 is LGHNA and CDR2 is YSLEER. The CDR3 reads CASSQDRGRNTEAFF. CDR3 coding DNA: TGCGCCAGCAGCCAGGACAGGGGGCGTAACACTGAAGCTTTCTTT.

The chain has TRBV13 and TRBJ1-1; weak D call: TRBD1 (5 bases). CDR1 and CDR2 from the germline V gene are PRHDT and FYEKMQ (reference sequence). V dropped 5 bases and J dropped 6 bases, with 10 bases sitting between them. CDR3 length equals 12 residues. CDR3 sequence: CASSPEGAEAFF. The CDR3 DNA reads TGTGCCAGCAGCCCCGAAGGGGCTGAAGCTTTCTTT.

This clone was observed a single time. V gene TRBV11-1 combines with J gene TRBJ2-3; tentative D call: TRBD2 (6 bases). CDR1 is SGHAT, CDR2 FQDESV, per germline (reference sequence). The ends were cut back, 5 bases at V and 6 bases at J, with 9 bases in the middle. The CDR3 runs to 12 residues. As DNA, the CDR3 is TGTGCCAGCAGCCCGGGACTGGATACGCAGTATTTT. As protein: CASSPGLDTQYF. Full variable domain (remainder filled in from reference TRBV11-1 and TRBJ2-3): EAEVAQSPRYKITEKSQAVAFWCDPISGHATLYWYRQILGQGPELLVQFQDESVVDDSQLPKDRFSAERLKGVDSTLKIQPAELGDSAMYLCASSPGLDTQYFGPGTRLTVL.

The V gene is TRBV19, the J gene TRBJ1-5, with D possibly TRBD1 on 5 matching bases. Germline V gene data show CDR1 as LNHDA and CDR2 as SQIVND (reference sequence). The CDR3 has 17 amino acids. Trimming removed 6 bases at V and 3 bases at J, with 21 bases between. DNA of the CDR3: TGTGCCAGTAGCCTTGGGCCAATTGGGGGGGACAATCAGCCCCAGCATTTT. Protein sequence: CASSLGPIGGDNQPQHF.

The chain employs TRBV27 and TRBJ1-6, with 8 bases aligning to TRBD1. After removal of 4 bases from V and 9 bases from J, the junction contained 11 bases not matched to a gene. Germline V gives CDR1 MNHEY, CDR2 SMNVEV (reference sequence). This CDR3 is 16 amino acids long. The CDR3 is CASSYGQGVMVSPLHF. Written as DNA, the CDR3 is TGTGCCAGCAGTTACGGACAGGGTGTAATGGTTTCACCCCTCCACTTT.

The rearrangement links TRBV18 to TRBJ2-5; 9 bases agree with TRBD2. The germline V gene encodes CDR1 KGHSH and CDR2 LQKENI. The CDR3 extends over 15 amino acids. V gave up 6 bases and J gave up 2 bases; unmatched junction bases: 7. The CDR3, as DNA: TGTGCCAGCTCGAAAGCGGGGGGCGGACAAGAGACCCAGTACTTC. This translates into CASSKAGGGQETQYF.

This rearrangement joins TRBV4-3 to TRBJ1-2; D is ambiguous. In germline, CDR1 is LGHNA, CDR2 YSLEER. This CDR3 contains 16 residues. The ends were cut back, 0 bases at V and 3 bases at J, with 14 bases in the middle. CDR3 bases: TGCGCCAGCAGCCAAGATCCGCCGCCTCGGGACTATGGCTACACCTTC. It yields the protein CASSQDPPPRDYGYTF.

A few counts support this clone. The chain combines TRBV9 with TRBJ1-2; the D gene is possibly TRBD1 (5 bases). CDR1 SGDLS and CDR2 YYNGEE come from the germline V gene. This CDR3 is 14 amino acids long. With 0 bases removed from V and 5 bases from J, the gap between germline ends came to 11 bases. The CDR3 loop reads CASSVEPEGYGYTF. CDR3 sequence (DNA): TGTGCCAGCAGCGTAGAGCCGGAGGGGTATGGCTACACCTTC.

V usage is TRBV7-8 and J usage is TRBJ1-5; D is unresolved. CDR3 size: 15 residues. Trimming removed 1 base from V and 0 bases from J, with 7 bases in between. Germline loops: CDR1 SGHVS, CDR2 FQNEAQ. The CDR3 loop reads CASSLDGYSNQPQHF. In DNA form, the CDR3 reads TGTGCCAGCAGCTTAGACGGTTATAGCAATCAGCCCCAGCATTTT.

The chain is built from TRBV27 and TRBJ1-2; 7 nucleotides match TRBD1. The CDR3 spans 15 residues. Germline V gives CDR1 MNHEY, CDR2 SMNVEV (reference sequence). Germline trimming cut 5 bases from V and 4 bases from J; bases unmatched to any gene: 10. This CDR3 reads CASSAPGQKVYGYTF. In DNA, the CDR3 is TGTGCCAGCAGTGCTCCGGGACAGAAAGTCTATGGCTACACCTTC.

This clone has just one count. This chain connects TRBV5-1 to TRBJ1-3, with D possibly TRBD1 on 6 matching bases. This CDR3 contains 17 residues. Trimming stripped 0 bases from V and 0 bases from J, with 13 bases between. The germline CDR1 and CDR2 sequences are SGHRS and YFSETQ. The chain's CDR3 is CASSLGRGGHSGNTIYF. In DNA, the CDR3 is TGCGCCAGCAGCTTGGGTCGGGGGGGCCACTCTGGAAACACCATATATTTT.

This chain joins TRBV5-1 and TRBJ1-1; 7 bases match TRBD1. With 4 bases clipped from V and 1 base from J, the junction kept 4 bases outside the gene matches. Germline V gene data show CDR1 as SGHRS and CDR2 as YFSETQ. The CDR3 loop spans 14 amino acids. CDR3 amino acids: CASSAQGWNTEAFF. In DNA form, the CDR3 reads TGCGCCAGCAGCGCACAGGGGTGGAACACTGAAGCTTTCTTT. The whole variable domain, filled in from reference TRBV5-1 and TRBJ1-1, reads KAGVTQTPRYLIKTRGQQVTLSCSPISGHRSVSWYQQTPGQGLQFLFEYFSETQRNKGNFPGRFSGRQFSNSRSEMNVSTLELGDSALYLCASSAQGWNTEAFFGQGTRLTVV.

The chain is built from TRBV4-3 and TRBJ2-7; TRBD2 aligns across 7 bases. J was trimmed by 5 bases and V by 3 bases; bases with no gene match: 4. CDR3 length: 13 residues. CDR1 LGHNA and CDR2 YSLEER come from the germline V gene. CDR3: CASSQERGNEQYF. The CDR3 DNA sequence: TGCGCCAGCAGCCAGGAGCGGGGAAACGAGCAGTACTTC.

Notes on this clone: Other DNA sequences in this specimen translate into the identical CDR3. This chain uses TRBV12-3 or TRBV12-4 with TRBJ2-7; 7 nucleotides line up with TRBD2. The V and J ends lost 6 bases and 3 bases, in that order; junction bases with no gene match: 5. This CDR3 has 13 residues. CDR3 loop: CASSSGVSYEQYF. In DNA, the CDR3 is TGTGCCAGCAGCAGCGGGGTTAGCTACGAGCAGTACTTC.

The CDR3 sequence: CATSDGTGWANYGYTF. The CDR3 DNA follows: TGTGCCACCAGCGATGGGACAGGGTGGGCTAACTATGGCTACACCTTC. The chain couples TRBV15 to TRBJ1-2; 9 bases map to TRBD1. This CDR3 comprises 16 residues. V trimming: 5 bases; J trimming: 0 bases; junction bases outside the gene matches: 7. CDR1 is LNHNV and CDR2 is YYDKDF in the germline V gene (reference sequence).

The rearrangement links TRBV30 to TRBJ1-4; 7 bases are a match to TRBD1. CDR1 and CDR2 from the germline V gene are GTSNPN and SVGIG (reference sequence). The CDR3 spans 16 residues. After removal of 2 bases from V and 8 bases from J, the junction contained 14 bases not matched to a gene. This CDR3 reads CAWSLSRTGWVEKLFF. The CDR3 DNA reads TGTGCCTGGAGTCTATCTCGGACAGGCTGGGTCGAAAAACTGTTTTTT.

A word on this clone: This specimen includes other DNA sequences encoding the same CDR3. V gene TRBV19 combines with J gene TRBJ1-2; D gene unclear. The CDR3 extends over 13 amino acids. CDR1 LNHDA and CDR2 SQIVND come from the germline V gene (reference sequence). The V end lost 3 bases, the J end lost 2 bases, and 7 bases lay between the germline ends. DNA for the CDR3: TGTGCCAGTAGTATCTCGGGGAACTATGGCTACACCTTC. It codes for CASSISGNYGYTF.

This rearrangement joins TRBV5-1 to TRBJ1-6, with unresolved D. Germline values: CDR1 SGHRS, CDR2 YFSETQ. The CDR3 is made up of 14 amino acids. The ends were cut back, 0 bases at V and 10 bases at J, with 11 bases in the middle. The CDR3 DNA is TGCGCCAGCAGCTTGGTCCAAGGACTCTCACCCCTCCACTTT. Translated, it gives CASSLVQGLSPLHF.

The chain is built from TRBV5-1 and TRBJ1-3; possible D gene TRBD1, 5 bases. CDR1 is SGHRS and CDR2 is YFSETQ in the germline V gene. V was pared by 7 bases and J by 9 bases, with 8 bases between. The CDR3 spans 10 residues. As DNA, the CDR3 is TGCGCCAGCCCCAGGGCCACCATATATTTT. Translated, it gives CASPRATIYF. Using reference TRBV5-1 and TRBJ1-3 for the parts outside the CDR3, the full variable domain is KAGVTQTPRYLIKTRGQQVTLSCSPISGHRSVSWYQQTPGQGLQFLFEYFSETQRNKGNFPGRFSGRQFSNSRSEMNVSTLELGDSALYLCASPRATIYFGEGSWLTVV.

This chain links TRBV6-1 with TRBJ1-4; perhaps TRBD1 as D (6 bases). Germline V lookup: CDR1 MNHNS, CDR2 SASEGT. The CDR3 runs 14 residues. Deletions cut 3 bases from V and 7 bases from J, with 12 bases between. The CDR3 sequence is CASSEGARIEKLFF. The CDR3 DNA is TGTGCCAGCAGTGAGGGGGCCCGTATTGAAAAACTGTTTTTT.

V gene TRBV27 combines with J gene TRBJ2-3, with D perhaps matching TRBD2 (6 bases). Germline lookup yields CDR1 MNHEY and CDR2 SMNVEV (reference sequence). Trimming cost V 7 bases and J 0 bases, with 17 bases left between them. The CDR3 spans 16 residues. The DNA of the CDR3 is TGTGCCAGCACGGCCCTGGGACTTTTTAGCACAGATACGCAGTATTTT. Translating gives CASTALGLFSTDTQYF.